This TCR beta chain was recovered during a study of blood T cells in healthy people across ages. Germline V gives CDR1 MDHEN, CDR2 SYDVKM. The V and J ends lost 10 bases and 5 bases, in that order; junction bases with no gene match: 10. The CDR3 loop spans 13 amino acids. Using a J-beta primer mix together with a sample-barcoded 5' primer, a second PCR was run for roughly 6 to 12 cycles. TCRdb analysed the 5' RACE reads with MiXCR anew, one entry per CDR3 protein. The table has 850,000 to 1,100,000 distinct CDR3 sequences, 35% to 40% seen once; the top ten hold 10% to 15%. The chain combines TRBV28 with TRBJ1-2, with 7 positions matching TRBD1. The sample comprised blood. The TCR comes from a man aged 18 to 29 in good health. The CDR3 region is CATLKGTEYGYTF. In DNA form, the CDR3 reads TGTGCCACCCTTAAGGGGACAGAGTATGGCTACACCTTC.